This is a list of T cell receptor beta chains from one sample in a study of T cell changes during pregnancy in multiple sclerosis. The method was immunoSEQ multiplex PCR; TCRdb's version includes in-frame clones alone and lacks a portion of them. The repertoire includes fewer than 65,000 clones, 91% of them detected once, and just over 0.85% sits in the top ten. Sequencing used peripheral blood, obtained before pregnancy. The receptor source for this set is a female donor with multiple sclerosis, enrolled in a pregnancy study. CDR3s include the opening cysteine and the closing phenylalanine or tryptophan. The D gene is left open where the match is weak. The size field is filled for only some rows; it gives once, few, many or a size class.

j_gene,v_gene,abundance,d_gene,CDR3nt,CDR3aa
TRBJ1-1,TRBV19,NA,TRBD1,TGTGCCAGTAGTATATCAGGGGGCGGGCAGACTGAAGCTTTCTTT,CASSISGGGQTEAFF
TRBJ2-1,TRBV6-4,NA,TRBD2,TGTGCCAGCAGTGTCACTAGCGGGGAGTACAATGAGCAGTTCTTC,CASSVTSGEYNEQFF
TRBJ1-5,TRBV7-8,once,NA,TGTGCCAGCAGCTTCATCAGGGCGCCAGCCTCCAATCAGCCCCAGCATTTT,CASSFIRAPASNQPQHF
TRBJ1-1,TRBV5-1,NA,TRBD1,TGCGCCAGCAGCAGCCAGGGGGCCGCTGAAGCTTTCTTT,CASSSQGAAEAFF
TRBJ2-1,TRBV20-1,NA,NA,TGCAGTGCTAGAGTCAAATCTGAGCAGTTCTTC,CSARVKSEQFF
TRBJ2-7,TRBV2,NA,TRBD1,TGTGCCAGCAGTTCGACAGGGGTAGGGCTAATCTACGAGCAGTACTTC,CASSSTGVGLIYEQYF
TRBJ1-2,TRBV7-9,NA,TRBD1,TGTGCCAGCACCCCAGGGGGCCCAGTTAACTATGGCTACACCTTC,CASTPGGPVNYGYTF
TRBJ1-2,TRBV7-9,once,TRBD1,TGTGCCAGCAGCTTAGGGGGGATATGGGCGACAGGGGCCTATGGCTACACCTTC,CASSLGGIWATGAYGYTF
TRBJ1-5,TRBV6-5,once,NA,TGTGCCAGCAGGGAGTATAGCAATCAGCCCCAGCATTTT,CASREYSNQPQHF
TRBJ2-7,TRBV6-5,NA,NA,TGTGCCAGCAGTTACTCTTTGGGGCAGAACTACGAGCAGTACTTC,CASSYSLGQNYEQYF